The rows below give T cell receptor beta chains drawn from one sample of a study of response to subunit inactivated influenza vaccine. Via MiXCR, TCRdb re-called the RT-PCR reads, giving one row per CDR3 protein. Among approximately 300,000 distinct CDR3 sequences listed, about 20% were seen once. The sample in question was PBMCs from blood, obtained 21 months after vaccination. The origin of the receptors is a man between 50 and 69 years old who received an inactivated influenza vaccine. The CDR3 runs from the conserved cysteine through the conserved F or W. D genes are given only for firm matches. Size tells how often a clone was seen (once, few, many) or the class of an expanded clone, and some rows leave it out.

abundance: -
d_gene: TRBD2
v_gene: TRBV20-1
j_gene: TRBJ2-2
CDR3nt: TGCAGTGCTACTAGCGGGAGCAAAGCCACCGGGGAGCTGTTTTTT
CDR3aa: CSATSGSKATGELFF

abundance: once
d_gene: TRBD1
v_gene: TRBV5-1
j_gene: TRBJ2-7
CDR3nt: TGCGCCAGCAGCACTGGACAGGGCACCTACGAGCAGTACTTC
CDR3aa: CASSTGQGTYEQYF

abundance: -
d_gene: -
v_gene: TRBV7-9
j_gene: TRBJ1-1
CDR3nt: TGTGCCAGCAGCCCGGTTGACACTGAAGCTTTCTTT
CDR3aa: CASSPVDTEAFF

abundance: few
d_gene: -
v_gene: TRBV5-5
j_gene: TRBJ2-1
CDR3nt: TGTGCCAGCACCTTGACGGGACAACCACTCAATGAGCAGTTCTTC
CDR3aa: CASTLTGQPLNEQFF

abundance: -
d_gene: -
v_gene: TRBV5-4
j_gene: TRBJ1-1
CDR3nt: TGTGCCAGCAGCTTGGGAGGGGGATCCACTGAAGCTTTCTTT
CDR3aa: CASSLGGGSTEAFF

abundance: many
d_gene: -
v_gene: TRBV12-3/TRBV12-4
j_gene: TRBJ1-5
CDR3nt: TGTGCCAGCAGTTCAGGGAGCCAGCCCCAGCATTTT
CDR3aa: CASSSGSQPQHF

abundance: once
d_gene: -
v_gene: TRBV18
j_gene: TRBJ1-4
CDR3nt: TGTGCCAGCTCACCCGGGACATCGGAAAAACTGTTTTTT
CDR3aa: CASSPGTSEKLFF

abundance: few
d_gene: -
v_gene: TRBV5-1
j_gene: TRBJ1-3
CDR3nt: TGCGCCAGCAGCCTGAGAGGACATGGAGCTGGAAACACCATATATTTT
CDR3aa: CASSLRGHGAGNTIYF

abundance: -
d_gene: -
v_gene: TRBV3-1
j_gene: TRBJ1-4
CDR3nt: TGTGCCAGCAGCCAAGCGCGAGGTCGAAATGAAAAACTGTTTTTT
CDR3aa: CASSQARGRNEKLFF

abundance: -
d_gene: TRBD2
v_gene: TRBV15
j_gene: TRBJ2-3
CDR3nt: TGTGCCACCAGCAGAGACGGGGGGGGCACAGATACGCAGTATTTT
CDR3aa: CATSRDGGGTDTQYF

abundance: -
d_gene: TRBD1
v_gene: TRBV20-1
j_gene: TRBJ2-3
CDR3nt: TGCAGTGCTGGGGACAGGGTCACAGATACGCAGTATTTT
CDR3aa: CSAGDRVTDTQYF

abundance: few
d_gene: -
v_gene: TRBV20-1
j_gene: TRBJ1-6
CDR3nt: TGCAGTGCTAGAGACGCGGGTTCGAATTCACCCCTCCACTTT
CDR3aa: CSARDAGSNSPLHF

abundance: -
d_gene: -
v_gene: TRBV5-6
j_gene: TRBJ2-3
CDR3nt: TGTGCCAGCAGCTTCCTAGCAAAGACAGATACGCAGTATTTT
CDR3aa: CASSFLAKTDTQYF

abundance: -
d_gene: -
v_gene: TRBV19
j_gene: TRBJ1-1
CDR3nt: TGTGCCAGTAGAACCTCGACAGTGAACTTTGAAGCTTTCTTT
CDR3aa: CASRTSTVNFEAFF

abundance: -
d_gene: -
v_gene: TRBV5-1
j_gene: TRBJ1-1
CDR3nt: TGCGCCAGCAGCCTAGCGGAGGGCTTCGAAGCTTTCTTT
CDR3aa: CASSLAEGFEAFF

abundance: once
d_gene: TRBD1
v_gene: TRBV5-4
j_gene: TRBJ2-7
CDR3nt: TGTGCCAGCAGCTCCGACAGGGGCTACGAGCAGTACTTC
CDR3aa: CASSSDRGYEQYF

abundance: few
d_gene: TRBD1
v_gene: TRBV7-8
j_gene: TRBJ1-4
CDR3nt: TGTGCCAGCAGCTTAGCGGACAGGGGGAATGAAAAACTGTTTTTT
CDR3aa: CASSLADRGNEKLFF

abundance: -
d_gene: -
v_gene: TRBV5-1
j_gene: TRBJ2-7
CDR3nt: TGCGCCAGCAGCGTAAGCGGCTCCTACGAGCAGTACTTC
CDR3aa: CASSVSGSYEQYF

abundance: few
d_gene: TRBD1
v_gene: TRBV25-1
j_gene: TRBJ2-1
CDR3nt: TGTGCCAGCAGTGAGCTGGGACAGTCCTACAATGAGCAGTTCTTC
CDR3aa: CASSELGQSYNEQFF

abundance: -
d_gene: -
v_gene: TRBV12-3/TRBV12-4
j_gene: TRBJ1-5
CDR3nt: TGTGCCAGCACCCGGGACGCCGGGGCCAATCAGCCCCAGCATTTT
CDR3aa: CASTRDAGANQPQHF

abundance: -
d_gene: -
v_gene: TRBV7-9
j_gene: TRBJ1-4
CDR3nt: TGTGCCTGGGTTCCAGGGGCAGGCGAAAAACTGTTTTTT
CDR3aa: CAWVPGAGEKLFF

abundance: -
d_gene: -
v_gene: TRBV2
j_gene: TRBJ1-2
CDR3nt: TGTGCCAGCAGTGAACCGGGACAAAGAGGAGGCTACACCTTC
CDR3aa: CASSEPGQRGGYTF

abundance: -
d_gene: -
v_gene: TRBV6-2/TRBV6-3
j_gene: TRBJ1-1
CDR3nt: TGTGCCAGCAGTCCGGACGAGAACACTGAAGCTTTATTT
CDR3aa: CASSPDENTEALF

abundance: many
d_gene: -
v_gene: TRBV5-1
j_gene: TRBJ1-3
CDR3nt: TGCGCCAGCAGCTCGGACTCTGGAAACACCATATATTTT
CDR3aa: CASSSDSGNTIYF

abundance: few
d_gene: TRBD2
v_gene: TRBV29-1
j_gene: TRBJ2-1
CDR3nt: TGCAGCGTTGACGGACTAGGTATATCGAATGAGCAGTTCTTC
CDR3aa: CSVDGLGISNEQFF

abundance: -
d_gene: TRBD2
v_gene: TRBV12-3/TRBV12-4
j_gene: TRBJ2-1
CDR3nt: TGTGCCAGCGGGTCCACCCGAGCGGGAAAGGGGTACAATGAGCAGTTCTTC
CDR3aa: CASGSTRAGKGYNEQFF

abundance: -
d_gene: -
v_gene: TRBV24-1
j_gene: TRBJ1-2
CDR3nt: TGTGCCACCAGTGATGGGTCCAGCGAACATGGCTACACCTTC
CDR3aa: CATSDGSSEHGYTF

abundance: few
d_gene: -
v_gene: TRBV5-1
j_gene: TRBJ1-6
CDR3nt: TGCGCCAGCAGCTTGAATGATCGGAATTCACCCCTCCACTTT
CDR3aa: CASSLNDRNSPLHF

abundance: -
d_gene: TRBD1
v_gene: TRBV20-1
j_gene: TRBJ1-5
CDR3nt: TGCAGTGCTAGAGATTTGGACAGGGGAGGACAAAATCAGCCCCAGCATTTT
CDR3aa: CSARDLDRGGQNQPQHF

abundance: many
d_gene: -
v_gene: TRBV7-2
j_gene: TRBJ1-1
CDR3nt: TGTGCCAGCAGCGAACAACCCCGAAGTTCTGAAGCTTTCTTT
CDR3aa: CASSEQPRSSEAFF

abundance: -
d_gene: -
v_gene: TRBV4-3
j_gene: TRBJ2-3
CDR3nt: TGCGCCAGCAGCCAACGGGAGATTGAGGCAGATACGCAGTATTTT
CDR3aa: CASSQREIEADTQYF

abundance: many
d_gene: -
v_gene: TRBV2
j_gene: TRBJ1-5
CDR3nt: TGTGCCAGCAGCCCTGGGACGTTCGGCAATCAGCCCCAGCATTTT
CDR3aa: CASSPGTFGNQPQHF

abundance: many
d_gene: -
v_gene: TRBV4-1
j_gene: TRBJ2-5
CDR3nt: TGCGCCAGCAGCCAAGAATCCAGCGGAGGGCCTCAAGAGACCCAGTACTTC
CDR3aa: CASSQESSGGPQETQYF

abundance: -
d_gene: -
v_gene: TRBV5-1
j_gene: TRBJ1-4
CDR3nt: TGCGCCAGCAGCTCGGGGGGAACTAATGAAAAACTGTTTTTT
CDR3aa: CASSSGGTNEKLFF

abundance: -
d_gene: -
v_gene: TRBV28
j_gene: TRBJ1-2
CDR3nt: TGTGCCAGCAGTTTGCGGTCCCTCCGTGGCTACACCTTC
CDR3aa: CASSLRSLRGYTF

abundance: -
d_gene: -
v_gene: TRBV6-5
j_gene: TRBJ1-1
CDR3nt: TGTGCCAGCAGTTACTCAGGGGTGGGTGCTGAAGCTTTCTTT
CDR3aa: CASSYSGVGAEAFF

abundance: -
d_gene: -
v_gene: TRBV5-1
j_gene: TRBJ1-4
CDR3nt: TGCGCCAGCACCACACCGCCGGGTCTTGGTAGGGGAAAACTGTTTTTT
CDR3aa: CASTTPPGLGRGKLFF

abundance: few
d_gene: -
v_gene: TRBV6-1
j_gene: TRBJ1-6
CDR3nt: TGTGCCAGCAGTGAAGGACAGCAGGATTCACCCCTCCACTTT
CDR3aa: CASSEGQQDSPLHF

abundance: many
d_gene: -
v_gene: TRBV5-1
j_gene: TRBJ1-1
CDR3nt: TGCGCCAGCAGCTTGGAGTCGAACACTGAAGCTTTCTTT
CDR3aa: CASSLESNTEAFF

abundance: -
d_gene: TRBD2
v_gene: TRBV20-1
j_gene: TRBJ2-1
CDR3nt: TGCAGTCCCGGGGGGACTAGCGGAACCTACAATGAGCAGTTCTTC
CDR3aa: CSPGGTSGTYNEQFF

abundance: -
d_gene: TRBD1
v_gene: TRBV7-8
j_gene: TRBJ1-1
CDR3nt: TGTGCCAGCAGCCCCTCGGGACAGCTAGACACTGAAGCTTTCTTT
CDR3aa: CASSPSGQLDTEAFF

abundance: few
d_gene: TRBD2
v_gene: TRBV12-3/TRBV12-4
j_gene: TRBJ2-3
CDR3nt: TGTGCCAGCAGCCAAGGACTAGCGGGCTGGAGCACAGATACGCAGTATTTT
CDR3aa: CASSQGLAGWSTDTQYF

abundance: few
d_gene: -
v_gene: TRBV5-1
j_gene: TRBJ2-5
CDR3nt: TGCGCCAGCAGCTTGGGCCCCAGCAACCAAGAGACCCAGTACTTC
CDR3aa: CASSLGPSNQETQYF

abundance: many
d_gene: -
v_gene: TRBV27
j_gene: TRBJ2-7
CDR3nt: TGTGCCAGCAGGGGGCGTTGGTCCTACGAGCAGTACTTC
CDR3aa: CASRGRWSYEQYF

abundance: many
d_gene: -
v_gene: TRBV5-1
j_gene: TRBJ1-1
CDR3nt: TGCGCCAGCAGCTTGGAAGGGTCTAAAGCTTTCTTT
CDR3aa: CASSLEGSKAFF

abundance: few
d_gene: TRBD2
v_gene: TRBV7-2
j_gene: TRBJ2-7
CDR3nt: TGTGCCAGCAGTCGACTAGCGGGAGAAATGTACGAGCAGTACTTC
CDR3aa: CASSRLAGEMYEQYF

abundance: -
d_gene: TRBD1
v_gene: TRBV5-1
j_gene: TRBJ1-2
CDR3nt: TGCGCCAGCAGCGCGACCGGGACAGGGAGTTATGGCTACACCTTC
CDR3aa: CASSATGTGSYGYTF

abundance: -
d_gene: -
v_gene: TRBV6-6
j_gene: TRBJ2-1
CDR3nt: TGTGCCAGCAGGCAACATGGGCCATGGCAGTTCTTC
CDR3aa: CASRQHGPWQFF

abundance: few
d_gene: TRBD1
v_gene: TRBV7-8
j_gene: TRBJ1-2
CDR3nt: TGTGCCAGCAGCTTGTCGCGAAACAGGGGAACAAACTCTGGCTACACCTTC
CDR3aa: CASSLSRNRGTNSGYTF

abundance: -
d_gene: -
v_gene: TRBV18
j_gene: TRBJ2-7
CDR3nt: TGTGCCAGCTCAACTCTAGACGCATACGAGCAGTACTTC
CDR3aa: CASSTLDAYEQYF

abundance: few
d_gene: -
v_gene: TRBV20-1
j_gene: TRBJ1-6
CDR3nt: TGCAGTGCCAACCGGGGGGACTATAATTCACCCCTCCACTTT
CDR3aa: CSANRGDYNSPLHF

abundance: -
d_gene: -
v_gene: TRBV7-8
j_gene: TRBJ1-1
CDR3nt: TGTGCCAGCAGCCCATACCCTCACCCGGACACTGAAGCTTTCTTT
CDR3aa: CASSPYPHPDTEAFF

abundance: -
d_gene: -
v_gene: TRBV28
j_gene: TRBJ1-1
CDR3nt: TGTGCCAGCAGTTTGCCAGGGCGAGGGAACACTGAAGCTTTCTTT
CDR3aa: CASSLPGRGNTEAFF

abundance: -
d_gene: -
v_gene: TRBV12-3/TRBV12-4
j_gene: TRBJ2-7
CDR3nt: TGTGCCAGCAGACCCGACAGCACCTACGAGCAGTACTTC
CDR3aa: CASRPDSTYEQYF